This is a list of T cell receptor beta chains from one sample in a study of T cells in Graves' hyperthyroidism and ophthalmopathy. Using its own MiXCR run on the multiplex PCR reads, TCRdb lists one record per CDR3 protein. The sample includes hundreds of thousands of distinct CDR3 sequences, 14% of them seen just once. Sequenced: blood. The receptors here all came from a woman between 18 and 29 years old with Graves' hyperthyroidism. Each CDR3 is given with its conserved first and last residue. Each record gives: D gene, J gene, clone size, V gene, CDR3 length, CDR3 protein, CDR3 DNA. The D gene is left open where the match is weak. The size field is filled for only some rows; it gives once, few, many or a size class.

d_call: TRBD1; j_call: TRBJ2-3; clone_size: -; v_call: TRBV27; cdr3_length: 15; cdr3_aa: CASSSRGRRGDTQYF; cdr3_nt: TGTGCCAGCAGTTCCAGGGGGCGCCGGGGAGATACGCAGTATTTT
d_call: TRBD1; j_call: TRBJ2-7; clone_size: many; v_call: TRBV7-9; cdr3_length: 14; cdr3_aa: CASSLGTGDAEQYF; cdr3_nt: TGTGCCAGCAGCTTAGGGACAGGAGATGCAGAGCAGTACTTC
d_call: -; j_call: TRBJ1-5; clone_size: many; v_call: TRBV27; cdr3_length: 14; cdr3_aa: CASRAGGRNQPQHF; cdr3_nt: TGTGCCAGCAGAGCGGGGGGCCGGAATCAGCCCCAGCATTTT
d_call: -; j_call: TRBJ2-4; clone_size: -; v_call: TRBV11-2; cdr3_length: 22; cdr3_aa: CASSPPHNLGEWGTLAKNIQYF; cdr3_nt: TGTGCCAGCAGCCCCCCCCATAATTTGGGGGAGTGGGGAACTCTAGCCAAAAACATTCAGTACTTC
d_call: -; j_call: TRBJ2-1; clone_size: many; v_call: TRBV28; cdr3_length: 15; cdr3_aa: CATLLTPASYNEQFF; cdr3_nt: TGTGCCACCCTCCTCACCCCTGCTTCTTACAATGAGCAGTTCTTC
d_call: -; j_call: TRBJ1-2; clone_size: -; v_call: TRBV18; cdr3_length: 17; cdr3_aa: CASSPPAGTWEDYGYTF; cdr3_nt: TGTGCCAGCTCACCACCGGCCGGGACATGGGAAGACTATGGCTACACCTTC
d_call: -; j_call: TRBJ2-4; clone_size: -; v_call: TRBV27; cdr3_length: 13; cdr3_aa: CASSQQGPNIQYF; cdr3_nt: TGTGCCAGCAGTCAACAGGGTCCAAACATTCAGTACTTC
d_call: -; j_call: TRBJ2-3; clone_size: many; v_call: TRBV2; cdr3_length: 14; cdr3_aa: CASSESTGPDTQYF; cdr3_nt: TGTGCCAGCAGTGAAAGTACGGGCCCAGATACGCAGTATTTT
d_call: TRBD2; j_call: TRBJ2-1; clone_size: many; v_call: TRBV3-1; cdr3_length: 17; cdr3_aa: CASSQDTTSATYNEQFF; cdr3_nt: TGTGCCAGCAGCCAAGATACCACTAGCGCAACCTACAATGAGCAGTTCTTC
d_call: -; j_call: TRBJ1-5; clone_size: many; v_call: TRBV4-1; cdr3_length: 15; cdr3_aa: CASSQDRQGWEPQHF; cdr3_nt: TGCGCCAGCAGCCAAGATAGGCAGGGCTGGGAGCCCCAGCATTTT
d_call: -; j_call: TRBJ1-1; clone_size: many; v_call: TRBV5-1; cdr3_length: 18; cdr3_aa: CASRGGQFSSHGNTEAFF; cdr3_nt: TGCGCCAGCAGGGGCGGACAGTTTTCCTCGCACGGGAACACTGAAGCTTTCTTT
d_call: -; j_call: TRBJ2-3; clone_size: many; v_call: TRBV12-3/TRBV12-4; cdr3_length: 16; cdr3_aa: CASSLVAVSLTDTQYF; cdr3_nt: TGTGCCAGCAGTTTGGTTGCTGTATCCCTCACAGATACGCAGTATTTT
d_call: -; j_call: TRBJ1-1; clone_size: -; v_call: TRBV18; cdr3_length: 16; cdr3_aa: CASSPRVGQGNTEAFF; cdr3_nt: TGTGCCAGCTCACCGAGGGTAGGGCAGGGAAACACTGAAGCTTTCTTT